This T cell receptor (beta chain) originates from a study of cytomegalovirus exposure and HLA in healthy donors. Study at large: The 120 or so validation repertoires, a later analysis reported, used the same platform as the 666 first-cohort repertoires. Study observations and caveats: Subsequent analysis of the 100 to 150 validation repertoires found a tendency for first-cohort TCR clusters to co-occur. It was 150 to 200 TCR beta chains that were listed as cytomegalovirus-associated. Accounts indicate the classifier identified cytomegalovirus status with strong specificity and sensitivity.

The V gene lost 6 bases and the J gene lost 0 bases, with 9 bases spanning the gap. Germline CDR1 is LGHNT and CDR2 is FRNRAP. CDR3 size: 14 residues. Libraries were prepared by immunoSEQ multiplex PCR; TCRdb keeps only in-frame clonotypes and omits some of them. This table has 100,000 or so clones, around 86% appearing once. In regard to this clone: Its antigen remains unidentified.

The TCR was taken from a woman aged 18-35 years in good health and CMV-seropositive. The chain links TRBV12-5 to TRBJ1-3; D is possibly TRBD1 (6 bases). The sequenced sample was PBMCs. The CDR3 bases are TGTGCTAGTGGGCACAGGGACTCTGGAAACACCATATATTTT. It is translated as CASGHRDSGNTIYF.